Following are 26 T cell receptor beta chains from one sample sequenced in a study of shared clonotypes between healthy human individuals (dated by TCRdb to the early 2020s). Receptor amplification or capture employed the immunoSEQ multiplex PCR assay. TCRdb limited this immuneACCESS table to in-frame rearrangements with V and J called. A share of clones is missing; checked studies link under half to unresolved V genes, and the rest is unexplained. A total of some 1.4 million clones appear in this sample, 96% of them only once. The ten largest clonotypes hold roughly 1.2% of the sample. Specimen: naive CD4+ T cells sorted from blood. What the cell subset or site label conveys for this sample: CD45RA+ positively selected. These receptors originate from a young man in good health.

The chain recombines TRBV28 with TRBJ1-5, with a weak D call TRBD1 (5 bases). This CDR3 has 12 residues. Germline CDR1 is MDHEN and CDR2 is SYDVKM. The V and J ends lost 6 bases and 10 bases respectively, with 13 bases between them. The CDR3 DNA is TGTGCCAGCAGACTAGAAGGGGTTCCCCAGCATTTT. Translating it yields CASRLEGVPQHF.

This rearrangement joins TRBV9 to TRBJ2-5; maybe TRBD1 (6 bases). This CDR3 is 16 amino acids long. V lost 4 bases to trimming and J lost 4 bases, with 20 bases between them. CDR1 is SGDLS and CDR2 is YYNGEE in the germline V gene. CDR3 nucleotide sequence: TGTGCCAGCAGCTTGGGGGCCGGGCAAGGAGCAGAGACCCAGTACTTC. It codes for CASSLGAGQGAETQYF.

This chain uses TRBV5-1 with TRBJ2-3, with 11 bases fitting TRBD2. In germline, CDR1 is SGHRS, CDR2 YFSETQ. Unmatched junction bases numbered 5, after V lost 1 base and J lost 4 bases. The CDR3 length is 16 residues. The CDR3 is CASSLTSGSSPDTQYF. As DNA, the CDR3 is TGCGCCAGCAGCTTGACTAGCGGGAGTTCGCCAGATACGCAGTATTTT.

The V gene is TRBV27, the J gene TRBJ2-3; no firm D call. CDR1 is MNHEY and CDR2 is SMNVEV in the germline V gene (reference sequence). V dropped 4 bases and J dropped 5 bases, with 28 bases sitting between them. The CDR3 spans 19 residues. The DNA of the CDR3 is TGTGCCAGCAGTTCCCAACACAGTACAGATGGGCCCCCGAGAGATACGCAGTATTTT. Amino acid sequence: CASSSQHSTDGPPRDTQYF.

V usage is TRBV6-1 and J usage is TRBJ2-2, with no clear D. The germline gives CDR1 MNHNS, CDR2 SASEGT. The V end lost 2 bases, the J end lost 4 bases, and 5 bases lay between the germline ends. The CDR3 contains 13 residues. For the CDR3, the DNA is TGTGCCAGCAGTGAACAGGCCACCGGGGAGCTGTTTTTT. This sequence encodes CASSEQATGELFF.

CDR3: CASSKGQSSYNEQFF. The CDR3 DNA reads as TGTGCCAGCAGCAAGGGACAGAGCTCCTACAATGAGCAGTTCTTC. The chain recombines TRBV9 with TRBJ2-1, with 7 positions matching TRBD1. The germline CDR1 and CDR2 sequences are SGDLS and YYNGEE. CDR3 size: 15 residues. The V and J ends lost 4 bases and 0 bases, in that order; junction bases with no gene match: 4.

The V call is TRBV9, the J call TRBJ1-2; D not resolved. The CDR3 extends over 15 amino acids. The germline gives CDR1 SGDLS, CDR2 YYNGEE. V gave up 4 bases and J gave up 4 bases, with 17 bases separating them. The CDR3 DNA is TGTGCCAGCAGCCCCGCCCTCTGGCGCGGCTATGGCTACACCTTC. This gives the protein CASSPALWRGYGYTF.

The chain is built from TRBV27 and TRBJ1-1; 9 bases match TRBD1. Germline CDR1 reads MNHEY; CDR2 reads SMNVEV (reference sequence). The CDR3 is 15 residues long. The J segment lost 1 base and the V segment lost 3 bases, leaving 3 bases of the junction unmatched. CDR3 region: CASSLGTGPNTEAFF. CDR3 nucleotides: TGTGCCAGCAGTTTGGGGACAGGGCCGAACACTGAAGCTTTCTTT.

The chain employs TRBV27 and TRBJ2-2; the D is unclear. The CDR3 is 13 residues long. With 1 base removed from V and 3 bases from J, the gap between germline ends came to 3 bases. Germline V CDR1 and CDR2: MNHEY, SMNVEV (reference sequence). The CDR3 DNA reads as TGTGCCAGCAGTTTATTGTACACCGGGGAGCTGTTTTTT. It translates to CASSLLYTGELFF.

V and J are TRBV28 and TRBJ2-1, with D perhaps TRBD2 (6 bases). This CDR3 has 13 residues. With 7 bases removed from V and 6 bases from J, the gap between germline ends came to 13 bases. Looked up from germline, CDR1 is MDHEN and CDR2 is SYDVKM. CDR3 protein: CASTPGAFNEQFF. For the CDR3, the DNA is TGTGCCAGCACACCGGGAGCCTTCAATGAGCAGTTCTTC.

Concerning this clone itself: The sample has other DNA sequences that encode this CDR3 too. This rearrangement joins TRBV6-1 to TRBJ2-1, with D possibly TRBD1 on 6 matching bases. The CDR3 consists of 13 residues. Trimming pared 4 bases from V and 3 bases from J, leaving 7 bases between. Germline assignment: CDR1 MNHNS and CDR2 SASEGT. CDR3 sequence reads: CASSVDSYNEQFF. The CDR3 nucleotides are TGTGCCAGCAGTGTGGACAGCTACAATGAGCAGTTCTTC.

The rearrangement joins TRBV5-1 to TRBJ2-7; possible D gene TRBD2, 6 bases. V was pared by 3 bases and J by 3 bases, with 10 bases between. This CDR3 is 13 amino acids long. Looked up from germline, CDR1 is SGHRS and CDR2 is YFSETQ. The CDR3 DNA follows: TGCGCCAGCAGCTCTCGGGAGAACTACGAGCAGTACTTC. Amino acid sequence: CASSSRENYEQYF.

The chain is built from TRBV30 and TRBJ1-1; TRBD1 matches at 7 bases. The CDR3 contains 15 residues. Germline trimming cut 0 bases from V and 1 base from J; bases unmatched to any gene: 5. Germline V lookup: CDR1 GTSNPN, CDR2 SVGIG (reference sequence). The CDR3 loop reads CAWSVLRGRNTEAFF. The DNA of the CDR3 is TGTGCCTGGAGTGTACTTAGGGGGCGGAACACTGAAGCTTTCTTT.

The rearrangement links TRBV6-1 to TRBJ2-7, with D perhaps assigned TRBD1 or TRBD2 (5 bases each). CDR1 and CDR2 (germline): MNHNS, SASEGT. With 4 bases removed from V and 7 bases from J, the gap between germline ends came to 14 bases. This CDR3 has 13 amino acids. The CDR3 loop is CASSGGPSLEQYF. The CDR3 nucleotides are TGTGCCAGCAGTGGGGGACCGTCTTTGGAGCAGTACTTC.

This sequence joins TRBV6-5 and TRBJ1-5; 7 positions match TRBD1. This CDR3 is built from 13 residues. Per germline, CDR1 MNHEY and CDR2 SVGAGI. The J segment lost 5 bases and the V segment lost 8 bases, leaving 6 bases of the junction unmatched. The CDR3 coding sequence is TGTGCCAGCGGTCCCGACAGGGATCAGCCCCAGCATTTT. This codes for CASGPDRDQPQHF.

The genes are TRBV4-3 and TRBJ1-2, with D possibly being TRBD1 (5 bases). The CDR3 length is 14 residues. From germline, CDR1 is LGHNA and CDR2 YSLEER. V lost 3 bases, J lost 2 bases, and 10 bases lay in between. The CDR3 protein is CASSHGTRNYGYTF. The CDR3 coding sequence is TGCGCCAGCAGCCATGGGACGAGAAACTATGGCTACACCTTC.

V usage is TRBV5-1 and J usage is TRBJ1-1, with D possibly matching TRBD1 (6 bases). V lost 4 bases, J lost 1 base, and 14 bases lay in between. This CDR3 has 15 amino acids. The germline V gene encodes CDR1 SGHRS and CDR2 YFSETQ. CDR3 in DNA: TGCGCCAGCAGCCTAATGACAGGAGAGAACACTGAAGCTTTCTTT. Its protein is CASSLMTGENTEAFF. Together with reference TRBV5-1 and TRBJ1-1, the CDR3 gives the full variable domain: KAGVTQTPRYLIKTRGQQVTLSCSPISGHRSVSWYQQTPGQGLQFLFEYFSETQRNKGNFPGRFSGRQFSNSRSEMNVSTLELGDSALYLCASSLMTGENTEAFFGQGTRLTVV.

The chain has TRBV5-4 and TRBJ2-5, with D uncertain. Germline V lookup: CDR1 SGHNT, CDR2 YYREEE (reference sequence). The CDR3 is 13 amino acids. The germline V and J ends were trimmed by 1 base and 5 bases, with 9 bases remaining between them. The CDR3: CASSLWKGETQYF. The CDR3 nucleotides read TGTGCCAGCAGCTTGTGGAAAGGGGAGACCCAGTACTTC.

The chain couples TRBV5-8 to TRBJ2-1; 10 positions match TRBD1. Trimming took 4 bases from V and 6 from J; bases not matched to a gene: 7. The length of the CDR3 is 15 residues. From germline, CDR1 is SGHTS and CDR2 YDEGEE. The CDR3 loop reads CASSHFRDRGNEQFF. The DNA for the CDR3 is TGTGCCAGCAGCCACTTCCGGGACAGGGGCAATGAGCAGTTCTTC. Full variable domain (rest looked up from reference TRBV5-8 and TRBJ2-1): EAGVTQSPTHLIKTRGQQATLRCSPISGHTSVYWYQQALGLGLQFLLWYDEGEERNRGNFPPRFSGRQFPNYSSELNVNALELEDSALYLCASSHFRDRGNEQFFGPGTRLTVL.

The chain links TRBV18 to TRBJ2-1; no definite D call. From germline, CDR1 is KGHSH and CDR2 LQKENI. The CDR3 length is 13 residues. V lost 1 base and J 7 bases, leaving 8 bases between the germline ends. CDR3 loop: CASSPLSPNEQFF. In DNA form, the CDR3 reads TGTGCCAGCTCACCACTTTCCCCAAATGAGCAGTTCTTC.

The chain couples TRBV14 to TRBJ2-1, with TRBD2 matching 12 bases. The V gene end was trimmed by 3 bases and the J gene end by 0 bases; junction bases not matched to a gene: 12. CDR1 and CDR2 (germline): SGHDN, FVKESK. This CDR3 is 20 amino acids long. The CDR3 DNA is TGTGCCAGCAGCCACCACGTCACTAGCGGGAGGAGATTCTCCTACAATGAGCAGTTCTTC. As protein: CASSHHVTSGRRFSYNEQFF. The complete variable domain, with remaining parts taken from reference TRBV14 and TRBJ2-1, reads EAGVTQFPSHSVIEKGQTVTLRCDPISGHDNLYWYRRVMGKEIKFLLHFVKESKQDESGMPNNRFLAERTGGTYSTLKVQPAELEDSGVYFCASSHHVTSGRRFSYNEQFFGPGTRLTVL.

The chain has TRBV29-1 and TRBJ1-2; TRBD1 agrees at 7 bases. This CDR3 comprises 11 residues. The germline V gene encodes CDR1 SQVTM and CDR2 ANQGSEA. Germline trimming cut 6 bases from V and 5 bases from J; bases unmatched to any gene: 3. The CDR3 reads CSVGDRYGYTF. As DNA, the CDR3 is TGCAGCGTGGGGGACAGATATGGCTACACCTTC.

The chain combines TRBV7-9 with TRBJ2-5; 9 bases map to TRBD1. From germline, CDR1 is SEHNR and CDR2 FQNEAQ (reference sequence). The CDR3 has 16 residues. The ends lost 5 bases at V and 0 bases at J; junction bases unmatched: 7. This CDR3 reads CASSRGDRGYQETQYF. The CDR3 nucleotides are TGTGCCAGCAGCAGGGGTGACAGGGGGTACCAAGAGACCCAGTACTTC.

This chain links TRBV5-4 with TRBJ2-2; 7 bases agree with TRBD2. The CDR3 loop spans 17 amino acids. The germline CDR1 and CDR2 sequences are SGHNT and YYREEE (reference sequence). V gave up 4 bases and J gave up 5 bases; unmatched junction bases: 14. For the CDR3, the DNA is TGTGCCAGCAGCCACCCCGGTCGAGCGGGAAGGACCGGGGAGCTGTTTTTT. Translating gives CASSHPGRAGRTGELFF.

This sequence joins TRBV6-5 and TRBJ1-5; D is unresolved. Trimming left V 6 bases short and J 0 bases short, with 9 bases between. Germline-derived CDR1 and CDR2 are MNHEY and SVGAGI. The CDR3 covers 14 residues. The CDR3 is CASRGTNSNQPQHF. CDR3 bases: TGTGCCAGCAGAGGAACAAATAGCAATCAGCCCCAGCATTTT.

This chain joins TRBV28 and TRBJ2-5; 7 nucleotides line up with TRBD1. The CDR3 is made up of 15 amino acids. Germline V gene lookup returns CDR1 MDHEN and CDR2 SYDVKM. The junction had 4 bases not matched to a gene; V was cut back by 2 bases and J by 1 base. In nucleotides, the CDR3 is TGTGCCAGCAGTTTAGAGGGGGCGGCCCAAGAGACCCAGTACTTC. The encoded protein is CASSLEGAAQETQYF. The full variable domain, its missing parts supplied by reference TRBV28 and TRBJ2-5, is DVKVTQSSRYLVKRTGEKVFLECVQDMDHENMFWYRQDPGLGLRLIYFSYDVKMKEKGDIPEGYSVSREKKERFSLILESASTNQTSMYLCASSLEGAAQETQYFGPGTRLLVL.